This TCR beta chain was identified during a study of shared clonotypes between healthy human individuals. Donors comprised healthy HIV-negative adults lacking recent acute infections or vaccinations. An even split of each subset's genomic DNA across several immunoSEQ plates was performed. Profiling relied on immunoSEQ multiplex PCR, and the TCRdb table lists in-frame clones only, not all of them. This table holds fewer than 3 million clones, roughly 90% found once. CDR1 LNHDA and CDR2 SQIVND come from the germline V gene (reference sequence). Deletions cut 5 bases from V and 6 bases from J, with 8 bases between. This CDR3 spans 12 amino acids. This clone has just a few counts.

This sequence joins TRBV19 and TRBJ1-5; D ambiguous. This receptor was taken from a man between 18 and 29 years old in good health. Some clones in this sample may be carry-over from other donors' samples. Sequenced: naive CD4+ T cells from PBMCs. Indicated subset: CD45RA+ positively selected. Here the CDR3 reads CASSPPVQPQHF. In DNA, the CDR3 is TGTGCCAGTAGTCCCCCGGTTCAGCCCCAGCATTTT.